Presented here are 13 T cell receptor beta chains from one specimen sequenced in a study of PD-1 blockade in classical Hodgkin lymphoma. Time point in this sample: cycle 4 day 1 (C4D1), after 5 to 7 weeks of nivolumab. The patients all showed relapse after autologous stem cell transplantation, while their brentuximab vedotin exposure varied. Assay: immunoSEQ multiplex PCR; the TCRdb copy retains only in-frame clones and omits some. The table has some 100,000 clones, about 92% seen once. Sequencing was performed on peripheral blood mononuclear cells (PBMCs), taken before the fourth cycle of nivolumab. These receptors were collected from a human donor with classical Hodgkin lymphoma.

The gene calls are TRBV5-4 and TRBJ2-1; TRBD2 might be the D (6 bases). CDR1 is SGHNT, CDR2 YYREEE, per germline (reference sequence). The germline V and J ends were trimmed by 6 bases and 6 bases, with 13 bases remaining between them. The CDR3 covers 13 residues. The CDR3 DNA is TGTGCCAGCAATCTCCGGGGGAGCAATGAGCAGTTCTTC. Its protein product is CASNLRGSNEQFF.

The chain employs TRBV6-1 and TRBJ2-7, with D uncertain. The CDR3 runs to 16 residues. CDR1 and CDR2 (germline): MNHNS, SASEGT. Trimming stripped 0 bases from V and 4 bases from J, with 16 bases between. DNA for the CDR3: TGTGCCAGCAGTGAAGCTCTGTCTGCTCAGGTTTACGAGCAGTACTTC. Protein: CASSEALSAQVYEQYF.

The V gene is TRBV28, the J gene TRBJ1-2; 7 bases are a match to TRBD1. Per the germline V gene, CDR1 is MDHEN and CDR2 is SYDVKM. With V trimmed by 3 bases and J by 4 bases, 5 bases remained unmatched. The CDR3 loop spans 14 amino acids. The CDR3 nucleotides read TGTGCCAGCAGTTTCAGGGGGGGCCTCTATGGCTACACCTTC. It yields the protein CASSFRGGLYGYTF.

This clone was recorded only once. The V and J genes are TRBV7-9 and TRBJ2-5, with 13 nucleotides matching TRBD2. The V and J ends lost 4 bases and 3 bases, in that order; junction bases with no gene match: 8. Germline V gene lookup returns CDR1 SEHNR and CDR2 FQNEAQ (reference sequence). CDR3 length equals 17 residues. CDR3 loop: CASSSGTSGTTKETQYF. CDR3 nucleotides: TGTGCCAGCAGCTCGGGGACTAGCGGGACCACAAAAGAGACCCAGTACTTC.

In DNA, the CDR3 is TGTGCCAGCAGTGGGGTGGGCTCTGGGGCCAACGTCCTGACTTTC. This encodes CASSGVGSGANVLTF. The chain has TRBV2 and TRBJ2-6, with unresolved D. Trimming left V 4 bases short and J 0 bases short, with 7 bases between. The CDR3 runs to 15 residues. Germline V CDR1 and CDR2: SNHLY, FYNNEI.

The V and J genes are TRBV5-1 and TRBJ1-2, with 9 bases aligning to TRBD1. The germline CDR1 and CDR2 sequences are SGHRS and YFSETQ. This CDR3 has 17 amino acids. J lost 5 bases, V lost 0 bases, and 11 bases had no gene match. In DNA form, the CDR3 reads TGCGCCAGCAGCTTGGGGAGCTCGGGACAGGGAAGTTATGGCTACACCTTC. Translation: CASSLGSSGQGSYGYTF.

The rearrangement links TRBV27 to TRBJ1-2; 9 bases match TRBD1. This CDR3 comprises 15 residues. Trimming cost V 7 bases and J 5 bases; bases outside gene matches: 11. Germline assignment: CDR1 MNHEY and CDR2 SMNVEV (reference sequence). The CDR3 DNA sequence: TGTGCCAGCAAGACGTACAGGGGGCACGGGTATGGCTACACCTTC. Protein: CASKTYRGHGYGYTF.

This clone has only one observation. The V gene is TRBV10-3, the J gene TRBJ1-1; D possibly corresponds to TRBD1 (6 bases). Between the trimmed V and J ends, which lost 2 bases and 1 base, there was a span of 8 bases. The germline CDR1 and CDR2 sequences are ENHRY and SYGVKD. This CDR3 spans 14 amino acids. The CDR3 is CAISERGQNTEAFF. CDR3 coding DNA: TGTGCCATCAGTGAGCGGGGACAGAACACTGAAGCTTTCTTT.

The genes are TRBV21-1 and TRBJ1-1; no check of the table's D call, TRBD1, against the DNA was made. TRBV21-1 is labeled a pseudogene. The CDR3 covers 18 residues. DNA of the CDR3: TGTGCCAGCAGCAAAGAGGAACAGGGGAGCGTGAGAAACACTGAAGCTTTCTTT. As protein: CASSKEEQGSVRNTEAFF.

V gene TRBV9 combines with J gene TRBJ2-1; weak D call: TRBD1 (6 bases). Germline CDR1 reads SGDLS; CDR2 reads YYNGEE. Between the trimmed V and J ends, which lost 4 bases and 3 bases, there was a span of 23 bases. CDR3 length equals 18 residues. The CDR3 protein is CASSSQIGPGTHYNEQFF. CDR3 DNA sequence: TGTGCCAGCAGCTCCCAGATTGGACCCGGGACACACTACAATGAGCAGTTCTTC.

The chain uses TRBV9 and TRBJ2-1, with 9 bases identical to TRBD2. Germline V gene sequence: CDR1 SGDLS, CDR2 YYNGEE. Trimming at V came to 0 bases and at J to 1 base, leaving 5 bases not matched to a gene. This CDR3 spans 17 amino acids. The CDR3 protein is CASSVGGSGSSYNEQFF. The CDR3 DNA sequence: TGTGCCAGCAGCGTAGGGGGTAGCGGGAGTTCCTACAATGAGCAGTTCTTC.

CDR3 loop: CASSRQGGRTEAFF. CDR3 DNA sequence: TGTGCCAGCAGCAGGCAGGGGGGCCGAACTGAAGCTTTCTTT. The chain couples TRBV7-8 to TRBJ1-1; 7 nucleotides agree with TRBD1. This CDR3 region has 14 residues. The V and J ends lost 5 bases and 5 bases, in that order; junction bases with no gene match: 8. CDR1 is SGHVS, CDR2 FQNEAQ, per germline.

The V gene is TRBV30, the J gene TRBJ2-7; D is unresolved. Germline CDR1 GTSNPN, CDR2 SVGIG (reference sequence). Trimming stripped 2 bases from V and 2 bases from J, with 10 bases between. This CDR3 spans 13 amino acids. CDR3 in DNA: TGTGCCTGGAGTCGGCCCGTCGCCTACGAGCAGTACTTC. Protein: CAWSRPVAYEQYF.